Below, 9 T cell receptor beta chains from the same sample are listed, as sequenced in a study of blood T cell repertoires in COVID-19. Only in-frame clones appear in the TCRdb table, and some are missing; sequencing was by immunoSEQ multiplex PCR. The sample includes approximately 200,000 clones, around 82% of them seen just once. Sequences were obtained from peripheral blood. Source of these receptors: a woman in her 30s who had recovered from COVID-19.

This clone was observed a handful of times. The gene calls are TRBV7-9 and TRBJ1-4; TRBD1 aligns across 7 bases. Germline CDR1 and CDR2: SEHNR and FQNEAQ (reference sequence). The V gene end was trimmed by 1 base and the J gene end by 6 bases; junction bases not matched to a gene: 14. The CDR3 is 18 residues long. CDR3 sequence (DNA): TGTGCCAGCAGCTTAGGACAGGGTTATTCGTCTAGTCATGAAAAACTGTTTTTT. Translating gives CASSLGQGYSSSHEKLFF.

This chain uses TRBV28 with TRBJ1-3; TRBD1 might be the D (5 bases). This CDR3 has 15 residues. Per germline, CDR1 MDHEN and CDR2 SYDVKM. Trimming took 5 bases from V and 7 from J, leaving 18 bases between them. The CDR3 nucleotides are TGTGCCAGCAGTCCTCTCTCCAGGGTGAGGAACACCATATATTTT. Residues: CASSPLSRVRNTIYF.

The V gene is TRBV28, the J gene TRBJ1-5; D call uncertain. The CDR3 contains 13 residues. Germline V gene lookup returns CDR1 MDHEN and CDR2 SYDVKM. Trimming took 7 bases from V and 9 from J, leaving 16 bases between them. In DNA, the CDR3 is TGTGCCAGCACCTTCCACCAGGTTCGGCCCCAGCATTTT. This codes for CASTFHQVRPQHF.

The chain links TRBV5-6 to TRBJ1-2; the D is unclear. The germline V gene has CDR1 SGHDT and CDR2 YYEEEE. The CDR3 length is 14 residues. V was shortened by 0 bases and J by 2 bases, with 8 bases between the two germline ends. The CDR3 nucleotides read TGTGCCAGCAGCTTGGTTCTGTTGAACTATGGCTACACCTTC. Its translation: CASSLVLLNYGYTF.

The V gene is TRBV24-1, the J gene TRBJ2-3, with D maybe TRBD1 (6 bases). The CDR3 has 15 residues. Looked up from germline, CDR1 is KGHDR and CDR2 is SFDVKD. Trimming pared 4 bases from V and 3 bases from J, leaving 13 bases between. CDR3 residues: CATSDYDRRTDTQYF. The CDR3 DNA reads TGTGCCACCAGTGACTACGACAGGCGGACAGATACGCAGTATTTT.

This CDR3 reads CASSGGTGSSGANVLTF. DNA of the CDR3: TGTGCCAGCAGCGGCGGGACAGGGAGCTCTGGGGCCAACGTCCTGACTTTC. This chain connects TRBV5-5 to TRBJ2-6; 9 bases agree with TRBD1. Trimming took 4 bases from V and 0 from J; bases not matched to a gene: 5. Germline assignment: CDR1 SGHKS and CDR2 YYEKEE (reference sequence). The CDR3 spans 17 residues. Full variable domain (missing parts from reference TRBV5-5 and TRBJ2-6): DAGVTQSPTHLIKTRGQQVTLRCSPISGHKSVSWYQQVLGQGPQFIFQYYEKEERGRGNFPDRFSARQFPNYSSELNVNALLLGDSALYLCASSGGTGSSGANVLTFGAGSRLTVL.

The chain couples TRBV24-1 to TRBJ1-1, with 9 nucleotides matching TRBD1. Germline CDR1 and CDR2: KGHDR and SFDVKD. The CDR3 consists of 14 residues. V dropped 3 bases and J dropped 6; count of bases not matched to a gene: 4. Here the CDR3 reads CATSDTGGRAEAFF. In DNA, the CDR3 is TGTGCCACCAGTGATACAGGGGGCAGGGCTGAAGCTTTCTTT.

V and J are TRBV9 and TRBJ2-7, with D possibly matching TRBD2 (6 bases). V lost 4 bases to trimming and J lost 0 bases, with 11 bases between them. CDR1 and CDR2 from the germline V gene are SGDLS and YYNGEE. This CDR3 spans 14 amino acids. The CDR3 DNA follows: TGTGCCAGCAGCCGGGAGTCCCCCTCCTACGAGCAGTACTTC. Translating it yields CASSRESPSYEQYF.

The chain is built from TRBV10-1 and TRBJ2-1; 11 bases fit TRBD2. The CDR3 totals 16 residues. Per germline, CDR1 WNHNN and CDR2 SYGVQD (reference sequence). V shed 3 bases and J 4 bases; nucleotides not matched to a gene: 5. Here the CDR3 DNA reads TGCGCCAGCAGTGACCTCGGGACTAGCGGATACAATGAGCAGTTCTTC. Translating gives CASSDLGTSGYNEQFF.